The next 25 T cell receptor beta chains were all read from a single sample in a study of cytomegalovirus exposure and HLA in healthy donors. In the PCR, 60 Vbeta and 13 Jbeta primers were used. Measured with immunoSEQ multiplex PCR; TCRdb has only the in-frame clones, and not every one. The sample holds 130,000 to 150,000 clones, 55% to 70% seen once. The sequencing sample was made of PBMCs. These receptors all stem from a woman in her 30s in good health and CMV-seropositive.

J is TRBJ2-1 and V is TRBV5-1; 12 nucleotides match TRBD2. This CDR3 contains 16 residues. Germline V gene data show CDR1 as SGHRS and CDR2 as YFSETQ. The J segment lost 8 bases and the V segment lost 1 base, leaving 7 bases of the junction unmatched. Written as DNA, the CDR3 is TGCGCCAGCAGCTTGTCTTGGCTAGCGGGAGGGGATGAGCAGTTCTTC. Translated: CASSLSWLAGGDEQFF.

This chain connects TRBV10-3 to TRBJ1-1, with D possibly matching TRBD1 (5 bases). Per the germline V gene, CDR1 is ENHRY and CDR2 is SYGVKD. The CDR3 runs to 13 residues. V lost 10 bases, J lost 2 bases, and 14 bases lay in between. The CDR3, as DNA: TGTGCCACCTGGGGGGTTTTAAACACTGAAGCTTTCTTT. Its protein is CATWGVLNTEAFF.

The chain couples TRBV7-2 to TRBJ2-7; 11 bases fit TRBD1. CDR1 and CDR2 (germline): SGHTA, FQGNSA. J was trimmed by 3 bases and V by 5 bases; bases with no gene match: 6. The CDR3 is 15 amino acids. CDR3 in DNA: TGTGCCAGCAGCCGTATAGGGACAGGGGGCTACGAGCAGTACTTC. Translation gives CASSRIGTGGYEQYF.

The chain carries TRBV7-3 and TRBJ2-1, with 12 nucleotides matching TRBD2. The CDR3 spans 14 residues. V trimming: 6 bases; J trimming: 8 bases; junction bases outside the gene matches: 5. CDR1 is SGHTA and CDR2 is FQGTGA in the germline V gene. CDR3: CASRPSGGAHEQFF. CDR3 DNA: TGTGCCAGCAGGCCTAGCGGGGGGGCTCATGAGCAGTTCTTC.

The V call is TRBV28, the J call TRBJ2-3; 8 nucleotides line up with TRBD1. Germline V gene lookup returns CDR1 MDHEN and CDR2 SYDVKM. V gave up 6 bases and J gave up 1 base; unmatched junction bases: 3. This CDR3 region has 14 residues. The CDR3 nucleotides are TGTGCCAGCAGCCCAGGGGGCGGCACAGATACGCAGTATTTT. Its protein product is CASSPGGGTDTQYF.

The chain employs TRBV2 and TRBJ2-1; 7 nucleotides agree with TRBD2. This CDR3 is 15 amino acids long. Germline CDR1 is SNHLY and CDR2 is FYNNEI. V shed 1 base, J shed 8 bases, and the junction held 8 bases outside the gene matches. CDR3 protein: CASSEEAGVGDEQFF. CDR3 bases: TGTGCCAGCAGTGAAGAGGCGGGAGTTGGGGATGAGCAGTTCTTC.

This clone was found a few times. The chain is built from TRBV9 and TRBJ2-5, with D possibly being TRBD1 (6 bases). The germline CDR1 and CDR2 sequences are SGDLS and YYNGEE. The CDR3 spans 14 residues. V was pared by 3 bases and J by 5 bases, with 14 bases between. CDR3 residues: CASSGGHPGETQYF. As DNA, the CDR3 is TGTGCCAGCAGCGGGGGACACCCCGGGGAGACCCAGTACTTC.

The rearrangement links TRBV19 to TRBJ1-2; D unclear. Germline CDR1 and CDR2: LNHDA and SQIVND (reference sequence). Trimming removed 11 bases from V and 7 bases from J, with 14 bases in between. The CDR3 sequence is 11 residues long. CDR3 nucleotide sequence: TGTGCCGTTCTGCACCGGGGTGGCTACACCTTC. This translates into CAVLHRGGYTF.

This clone was counted between two and nine times. This chain joins TRBV10-3 and TRBJ2-2; 8 bases are a match to TRBD1. Trimming cost V 4 bases and J 7 bases; bases outside gene matches: 5. The CDR3 loop spans 14 amino acids. The germline CDR1 and CDR2 sequences are ENHRY and SYGVKD. Here the CDR3 reads CAISGGQELGELFF. In nucleotides, the CDR3 is TGTGCCATCAGTGGGGGACAGGAACTCGGGGAGCTGTTTTTT.

The chain uses TRBV11-2 and TRBJ1-5; D is unclear. The CDR3 covers 13 residues. From germline, CDR1 is SGHAT and CDR2 FQNNGV. Trimming removed 3 bases from V and 4 bases from J, with 7 bases in between. CDR3 bases: TGTGCCAGCAGCTTCGAGATGAATCAGCCCCAGCATTTT. It translates to CASSFEMNQPQHF.

This clone has only a few counts. The V and J genes are TRBV4-2 and TRBJ2-1; 10 bases agree with TRBD2. Germline CDR1 reads LGHNA; CDR2 reads YNFKEQ. J was trimmed by 7 bases and V by 6 bases; bases with no gene match: 6. This CDR3 region has 14 residues. The CDR3 is CASRTSGLGNEQFF. The CDR3 DNA follows: TGTGCCAGCAGGACTAGCGGGTTGGGTAATGAGCAGTTCTTC.

This chain links TRBV21-1 with TRBJ1-1; TRBD1, the table's D call, was not compared with the DNA. TRBV21-1 counts as a pseudogene. The length of the CDR3 is 21 residues. The CDR3 DNA sequence: TGTGCCAGCAGCAAAGATGTAAAACTAGGGGGAGACGGAAGTTCGGACACTGAAGCTTTCTTT. Translation gives CASSKDVKLGGDGSSDTEAFF.

V and J are TRBV11-2 and TRBJ2-7; 12 bases match TRBD2. Per the germline V gene, CDR1 is SGHAT and CDR2 is FQNNGV. The CDR3 spans 15 residues. V lost 1 base to trimming and J lost 4 bases; unmatched junction nucleotides: 2. The CDR3 DNA follows: TGTGCCAGCAGCTTAGGGACTAGCGGGATGTACGAGCAGTACTTC. It encodes CASSLGTSGMYEQYF.

The chain uses TRBV10-2 and TRBJ2-7; D may be TRBD1 (6 bases). The length of the CDR3 is 15 residues. Trimming left V 3 bases short and J 4 bases short, with 16 bases between. Germline V gene data show CDR1 as WSHSY and CDR2 as SAAADI. The CDR3, as DNA: TGCGCCAGCAGTGATTTAGGGACAAGAAATTACGAGCAGTACTTC. The encoded protein is CASSDLGTRNYEQYF.

The V and J genes are TRBV6-6 and TRBJ2-5; 15 bases fit TRBD2. The J call may be in error: the DNA end matches TRBJ2-7 better. The CDR3 length is 15 residues. CDR1 is MNHNY and CDR2 is SVGAGI in the germline V gene (reference sequence). CDR3 loop: CASRGLAGGLYEQYF. The CDR3, as DNA: TGTGCCAGCAGAGGACTAGCGGGAGGGTTGTACGAGCAGTACTTC.

The chain employs TRBV18 and TRBJ2-2, with D possibly matching TRBD1 (5 bases). Trimming removed 5 bases from V and 2 bases from J, with 18 bases in between. CDR1 and CDR2 from the germline V gene are KGHSH and LQKENI. CDR3 size: 17 residues. The CDR3 region is CASSSLQEPRNTGELFF. For the CDR3, the DNA is TGTGCCAGCTCATCCTTACAGGAACCAAGAAACACCGGGGAGCTGTTTTTT.

This sequence joins TRBV7-6 and TRBJ1-1, with D uncertain. The CDR3 length is 15 residues. The germline V gene encodes CDR1 SGHVS and CDR2 FNYEAQ. Between the trimmed V and J ends, which lost 5 bases and 1 base, there was a span of 14 bases. CDR3 sequence: CASSPSETPNTEAFF. The DNA for the CDR3 is TGTGCCAGCAGCCCTAGCGAGACACCGAACACTGAAGCTTTCTTT.

V gene TRBV9 combines with J gene TRBJ1-1; D is uncertain. V lost 3 bases to trimming and J lost 1 base, with 4 bases between them. Germline CDR1 reads SGDLS; CDR2 reads YYNGEE. CDR3 length equals 12 residues. The CDR3 reads CASSAGNTEAFF. CDR3 bases: TGTGCCAGCAGCGCAGGGAACACTGAAGCTTTCTTT.

This clone was detected a few times. One junction end does not reproduce the germline sequence, and a read error may be involved. The chain employs TRBV4-1 and TRBJ2-3; 7 bases are a match to TRBD1. Per germline, CDR1 MGHRA and CDR2 YSYEKL. The CDR3 loop spans 12 amino acids. CDR3 sequence reads: CASSQRPTGIHF. CDR3 DNA sequence: TGCGCCAGCAGCCAGAGGCCGACAGGGATTCATTTT.

The chain has TRBV13 and TRBJ1-2, with 7 bases lining up with TRBD1. The CDR3 has 14 residues. Looked up from germline, CDR1 is PRHDT and CDR2 is FYEKMQ (reference sequence). V was pared by 6 bases and J by 4 bases, with 8 bases of the junction left unmatched. CDR3 nucleotides: TGTGCCAGCAGGCGAGGGACAGATATCTATGGCTACACCTTC. Translated, it gives CASRRGTDIYGYTF.

This clone was counted between two and nine times. Other DNA variants within this sample encode the same CDR3. The genes are TRBV28 and TRBJ1-1; D is unclear. CDR3 length: 11 amino acids. V dropped 2 bases and J dropped 4 bases, with 2 bases sitting between them. Germline CDR1 MDHEN, CDR2 SYDVKM. The CDR3 DNA reads TGTGCCAGCAGTTTACGCACTGAAGCTTTCTTT. This codes for CASSLRTEAFF.

This chain uses TRBV6-6 with TRBJ1-3; TRBD1 aligns across 10 bases. The V segment lost 2 bases and the J segment 6 bases; nucleotides outside the gene matches: 7. The CDR3 contains 16 residues. Germline CDR1 MNHNY, CDR2 SVGAGI (reference sequence). The CDR3 DNA reads TGTGCCAGCAGTTACCCTCAGACAGGGGGCGTAAACACCATATATTTT. It encodes CASSYPQTGGVNTIYF.

This clone was seen a handful of times. The chain recombines TRBV6-5 with TRBJ2-7; 8 bases fit TRBD1. Germline V gene sequence: CDR1 MNHEY, CDR2 SVGAGI. J gave up 9 bases and V 5 bases, and 6 bases lay outside the gene matches. CDR3 size: 12 residues. Here the CDR3 DNA reads TGTGCCAGCAGTGGACAGGGTGTTAGGCAGTACTTC. Translated: CASSGQGVRQYF.

The chain has TRBV18 and TRBJ1-2; D is possibly TRBD1 (6 bases). The length of the CDR3 is 14 residues. Germline-derived CDR1 and CDR2 are KGHSH and LQKENI. The V gene lost 0 bases and the J gene lost 4 bases, with 9 bases spanning the gap. The CDR3 protein is CASSPPGHFYGYTF. For the CDR3, the DNA is TGTGCCAGCTCACCACCGGGACACTTCTATGGCTACACCTTC. Variable domain in full (rest from reference TRBV18 and TRBJ1-2): NAGVMQNPRHLVRRRGQEARLRCSPMKGHSHVYWYRQLPEEGLKFMVYLQKENIIDESGMPKERFSAEFPKEGPSILRIQQVVRGDSAAYFCASSPPGHFYGYTFGSGTRLTVV.

The chain links TRBV30 to TRBJ1-2; possibly TRBD1 for D (5 bases). The CDR3 runs 11 residues. Trimming took 5 bases from V and 4 from J, leaving 8 bases between them. Germline values: CDR1 GTSNPN, CDR2 SVGIG (reference sequence). The CDR3 spells CAWRQGYGYTF. For the CDR3, the DNA is TGTGCCTGGCGGCAGGGCTATGGCTACACCTTC.